The source of this T cell receptor (beta chain) is a study of T cells in Graves' hyperthyroidism and ophthalmopathy. General study points: From stable hyperthyroidism, ophthalmopathy was separated by a 13 V-J model. The model identified upcoming ophthalmopathy a median about six months ahead of onset.

As concerns this clonotype: The antigen is not known.

A NOSPECS grade of at least 4, a Clinical Activity Score of at least 3 and duration under 3 months were recorded in ophthalmopathy patients. Uncontrolled infection, other autoimmune disease, pregnancy or lactation led to exclusion. What was amplified from RNA transcripts were TCR beta CDR3 regions. The TCR CDR3 was amplified in a first-round RT-PCR using the HTBI primer set. Using its own MiXCR run on the multiplex PCR reads, TCRdb lists one record per CDR3 protein. In the table there are approximately 600,000 distinct CDR3 sequences, roughly 14% of which are singletons. This sequence was found in a woman aged 40 to 50 with Graves' ophthalmopathy. Specimen: blood.

The CDR3 nucleotides read TGTGCCAGCAGTTTATGGATGGGACAGGGGGGGTGGGCCAACGTCCTGACTTTC. It codes for CASSLWMGQGGWANVLTF. The gene calls are TRBV28 and TRBJ2-6, with 11 nucleotides matching TRBD1. J lost 5 bases, V lost 0 bases, and 6 bases had no gene match. CDR3 size: 18 residues. Germline CDR1 MDHEN, CDR2 SYDVKM.